This T cell receptor beta chain is from a study of cytomegalovirus exposure and HLA in healthy donors. Study-wide context: An analysis done earlier identified around 100 million unique TCR beta sequences from 190 million or so T cells.

As for this clone: The antigen is unknown.

Primers included in the PCR were 60 Vbeta and 13 Jbeta primers. Some clones are missing from TCRdb's copy, which holds only in-frame ones; the method was immunoSEQ multiplex PCR. The sample has 100,000 to 150,000 clones, roughly 79% seen once; the top ten hold approximately 1.5%. Study-level results: No immune exposure information besides CMV serostatus was available. Associated with cytomegalovirus, according to the listing, were some 150 TCR beta chains.

This clonotype was sampled from a woman aged 40 to 50 in good health and CMV-seronegative. Sequencing was carried out using PBMCs.

Here the CDR3 DNA reads TGTGCCAGCAGCGTGCAGGGGGCTAACTATGGCTACACCTTC. Translation: CASSVQGANYGYTF. The V and J genes are TRBV9 and TRBJ1-2, with TRBD1 matching over 7 bases. Trimming took 2 bases from V and 0 from J; bases not matched to a gene: 1. Germline V gives CDR1 SGDLS, CDR2 YYNGEE. There are 14 residues in the CDR3.